This paragraph covers one T cell receptor beta chain sequence. Its antigen remains unidentified. The junction differs from germline at one of its ends, possibly a read error. CDR3 length: 16 residues. Germline-derived CDR1 and CDR2 are SNHLY and FYNNEI. This record comes from a study of early T cells in non-severe SARS-CoV-2 infection. On the study more broadly: Sequencing of bulk RNA from unsorted whole blood was done, without chain pairing.

Molecules of cDNA were individually given unique molecular identifiers that were attached to them. TCRdb independently ran MiXCR on the 5' RACE reads; one entry per CDR3 protein. The sample yields under 85,000 distinct CDR3 sequences, over 9.5% seen once. The study's findings and limits: VDJdb-based matching was biased toward anti-spike CD8 responses and missed private and CD4 specificities.

The receptor comes from an adult who was a healthcare worker with PCR-confirmed SARS-CoV-2 infection or an uninfected control (not recorded which). The rearrangement uses TRBV2 and TRBJ2-3, with D perhaps matching TRBD2 (5 bases). Material: whole blood, obtained at baseline. The CDR3 sequence is CASREEIGANTVTQYF. Written as DNA, the CDR3 is TGTGCCAGCAGGGAGGAGATTGGCGCGAACACAGTTACGCAGTATTTT.